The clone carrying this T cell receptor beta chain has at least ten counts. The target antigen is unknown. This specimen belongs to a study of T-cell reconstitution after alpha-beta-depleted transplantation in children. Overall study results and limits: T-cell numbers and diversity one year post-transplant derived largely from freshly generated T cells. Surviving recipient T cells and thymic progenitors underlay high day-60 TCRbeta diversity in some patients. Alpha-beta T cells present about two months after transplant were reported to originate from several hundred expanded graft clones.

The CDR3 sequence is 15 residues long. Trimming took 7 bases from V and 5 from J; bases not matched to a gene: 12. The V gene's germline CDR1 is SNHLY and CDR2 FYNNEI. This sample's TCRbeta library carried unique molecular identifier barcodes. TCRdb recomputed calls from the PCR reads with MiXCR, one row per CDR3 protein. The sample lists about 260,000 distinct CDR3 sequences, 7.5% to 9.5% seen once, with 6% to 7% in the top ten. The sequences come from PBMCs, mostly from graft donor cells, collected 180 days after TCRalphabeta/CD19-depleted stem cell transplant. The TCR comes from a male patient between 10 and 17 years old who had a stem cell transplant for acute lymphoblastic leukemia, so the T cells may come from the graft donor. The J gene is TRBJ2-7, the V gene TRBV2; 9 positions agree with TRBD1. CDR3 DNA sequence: TGTGCCAGCAAGCCGCTGGACAGGGGAGGGAACGAGCAGTACTTC. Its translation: CASKPLDRGGNEQYF.